This paragraph reports one T cell receptor (beta chain). The data derive from a study of blood T cell repertoires in COVID-19. As for the study in general: Material from acute and convalescent COVID-19 was sourced from the United States, Italy and Spain. T cells, B-cell-depleted T cells, or PBMCs provided the cDNA or gDNA that served as material.

Germline-derived CDR1 and CDR2 are MNHNS and SASEGT. V gave up 4 bases and J gave up 2 bases; unmatched junction bases: 9. This CDR3 has 16 amino acids. Authors' data handling: Reference gene primer amplification in the assay estimated nucleated cell counts. Data came from immunoSEQ multiplex PCR; TCRdb stores just in-frame clones and leaves some out. The D gene and trimming were derived from the DNA, and the V and J assignments and clone size from that table. The top ten hold roughly 9.8% of the sample, which has fewer than 300,000 clones, 86% seen once. The source of this sequence is a man aged 35-49 years who had recovered from COVID-19. Sequencing was done on a sample of peripheral blood. The chain combines TRBV6-1 with TRBJ2-7; the match to TRBD1 covers 9 bases. The CDR3 loop reads CASSANRGRPTYEQYF. The CDR3 DNA follows: TGTGCCAGCAGTGCTAACAGGGGGCGGCCGACCTACGAGCAGTACTTC.